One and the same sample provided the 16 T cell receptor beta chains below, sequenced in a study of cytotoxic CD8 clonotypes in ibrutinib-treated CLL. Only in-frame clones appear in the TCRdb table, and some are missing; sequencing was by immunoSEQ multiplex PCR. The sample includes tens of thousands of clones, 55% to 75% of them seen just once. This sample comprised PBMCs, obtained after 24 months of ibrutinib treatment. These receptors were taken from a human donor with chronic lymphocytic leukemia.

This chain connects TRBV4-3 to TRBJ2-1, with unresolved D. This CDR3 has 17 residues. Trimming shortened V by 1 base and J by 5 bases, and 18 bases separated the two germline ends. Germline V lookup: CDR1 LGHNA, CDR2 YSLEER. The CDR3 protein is CASSQALWGTPNNEQFF. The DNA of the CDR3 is TGCGCCAGCAGCCAAGCTCTGTGGGGTACGCCTAACAATGAGCAGTTCTTC.

In nucleotides, the CDR3 is TGTGCCAGCAGCTTTCCCATTGGGACCGCTGCCTACGAGCAGTACTTC. Amino acid sequence: CASSFPIGTAAYEQYF. The chain combines TRBV7-8 with TRBJ2-7; perhaps D is TRBD1 or TRBD2 (5 bases each). The CDR3 spans 16 residues. Germline V gene data show CDR1 as SGHVS and CDR2 as FQNEAQ. Trimming removed 3 bases from V and 2 bases from J, with 17 bases in between.

CDR3: CASSTTTGIGGEQFF. The CDR3 DNA follows: TGTGCCAGCAGCACAACAACAGGGATAGGGGGTGAGCAGTTCTTC. The chain recombines TRBV11-3 with TRBJ2-1, with a weak D call TRBD1 (6 bases). The germline V gene encodes CDR1 SGHNT and CDR2 YENEEA. The V end was cut by 5 bases, the J end by 9 bases, with 20 bases between. This CDR3 has 15 residues.

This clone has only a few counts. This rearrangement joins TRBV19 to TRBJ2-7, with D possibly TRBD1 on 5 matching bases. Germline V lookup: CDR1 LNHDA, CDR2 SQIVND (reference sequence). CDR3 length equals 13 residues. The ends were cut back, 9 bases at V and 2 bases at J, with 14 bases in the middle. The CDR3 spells CASTTGFTYEQYF. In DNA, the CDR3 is TGTGCCAGCACTACAGGATTCACCTACGAGCAGTACTTC.

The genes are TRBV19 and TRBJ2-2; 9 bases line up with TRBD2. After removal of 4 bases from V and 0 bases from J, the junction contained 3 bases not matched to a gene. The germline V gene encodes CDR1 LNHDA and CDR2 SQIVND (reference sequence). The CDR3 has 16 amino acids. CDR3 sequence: CASSNLAGTNTGELFF. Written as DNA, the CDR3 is TGTGCCAGTAGTAATCTAGCGGGGACGAACACCGGGGAGCTGTTTTTT. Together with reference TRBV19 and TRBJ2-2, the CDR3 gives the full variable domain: DGGITQSPKYLFRKEGQNVTLSCEQNLNHDAMYWYRQDPGQGLRLIYYSQIVNDFQKGDIAEGYSVSREKKESFPLTVTSAQKNPTAFYLCASSNLAGTNTGELFFGEGSRLTVL.

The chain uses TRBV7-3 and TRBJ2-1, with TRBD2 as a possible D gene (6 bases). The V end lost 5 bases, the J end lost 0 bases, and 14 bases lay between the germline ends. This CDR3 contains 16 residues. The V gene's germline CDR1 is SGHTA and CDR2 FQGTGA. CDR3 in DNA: TGTGCCAGCAGCCCCAAGCGGGTGAGCTCCTACAATGAGCAGTTCTTC. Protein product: CASSPKRVSSYNEQFF.

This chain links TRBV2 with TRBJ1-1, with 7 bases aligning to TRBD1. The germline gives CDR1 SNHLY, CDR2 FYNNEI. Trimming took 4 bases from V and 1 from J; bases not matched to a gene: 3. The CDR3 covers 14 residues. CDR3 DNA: TGTGCCAGCAGTGGCTGGGACAGGAACACTGAAGCTTTCTTT. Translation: CASSGWDRNTEAFF.

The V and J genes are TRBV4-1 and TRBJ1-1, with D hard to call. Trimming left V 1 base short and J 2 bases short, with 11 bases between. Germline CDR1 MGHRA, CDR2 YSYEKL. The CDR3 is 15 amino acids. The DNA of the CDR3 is TGCGCCAGCAGCCAAGGTATAGCCACTAACACTGAAGCTTTCTTT. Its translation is CASSQGIATNTEAFF.

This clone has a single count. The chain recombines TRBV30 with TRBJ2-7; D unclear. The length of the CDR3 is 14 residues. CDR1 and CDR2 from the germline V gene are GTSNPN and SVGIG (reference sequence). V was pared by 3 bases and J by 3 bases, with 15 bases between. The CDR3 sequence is CAWRKVPFGYEQYF. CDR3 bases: TGTGCCTGGAGAAAGGTCCCGTTCGGCTACGAGCAGTACTTC.

CDR3 region: CASSVGSQRDTQYF. CDR3 sequence (DNA): TGTGCCAGCAGCGTAGGATCACAGCGAGATACGCAGTATTTT. V and J are TRBV9 and TRBJ2-3; unclear D gene. Trimming removed 0 bases at V and 5 bases at J, with 10 bases between. CDR1 and CDR2 (germline): SGDLS, YYNGEE. The CDR3 has 14 amino acids.

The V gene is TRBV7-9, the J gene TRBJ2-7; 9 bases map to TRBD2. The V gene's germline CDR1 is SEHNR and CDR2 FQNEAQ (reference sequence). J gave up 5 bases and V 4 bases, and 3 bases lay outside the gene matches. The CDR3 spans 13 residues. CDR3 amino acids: CASSSRGGDEQYF. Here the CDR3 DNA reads TGTGCCAGCAGCTCCCGCGGGGGGGACGAGCAGTACTTC.

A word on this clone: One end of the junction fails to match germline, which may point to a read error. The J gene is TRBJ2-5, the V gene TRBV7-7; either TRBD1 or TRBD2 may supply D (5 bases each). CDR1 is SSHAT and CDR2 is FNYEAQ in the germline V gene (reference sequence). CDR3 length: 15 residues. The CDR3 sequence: CASSLGDGPPGTQYF. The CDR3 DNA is TGTGCTAGCAGCTTAGGGGACGGCCCGCCGGGGACCCAGTACTTC.

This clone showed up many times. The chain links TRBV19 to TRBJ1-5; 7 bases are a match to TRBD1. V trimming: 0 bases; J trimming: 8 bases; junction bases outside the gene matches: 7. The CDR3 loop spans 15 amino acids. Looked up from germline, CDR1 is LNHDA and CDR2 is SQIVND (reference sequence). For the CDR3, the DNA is TGTGCCAGTAGTATAGACCCGGGACAGACAAAGCCCCAGCATTTT. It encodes CASSIDPGQTKPQHF.

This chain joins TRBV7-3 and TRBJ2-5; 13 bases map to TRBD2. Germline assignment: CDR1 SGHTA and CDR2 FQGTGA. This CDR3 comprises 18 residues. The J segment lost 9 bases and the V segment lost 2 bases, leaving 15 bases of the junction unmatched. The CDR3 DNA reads TGTGCCAGCAGCTTAGGTCCCGGACTAGCGGGGGACCAGGGGGCCCAGTACTTC. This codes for CASSLGPGLAGDQGAQYF.

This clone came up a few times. The CDR3 spells CASSGEDGSYEQYF. CDR3 coding DNA: TGTGCCAGCAGTGGGGAGGACGGCTCCTACGAGCAGTACTTC. This rearrangement joins TRBV28 to TRBJ2-7, with D maybe TRBD2 (6 bases). The V and J ends lost 5 bases and 0 bases respectively, with 11 bases between them. Germline loops: CDR1 MDHEN, CDR2 SYDVKM. The CDR3 is 14 residues long. Full variable domain (outside the CDR3, taken from reference TRBV28 and TRBJ2-7): DVKVTQSSRYLVKRTGEKVFLECVQDMDHENMFWYRQDPGLGLRLIYFSYDVKMKEKGDIPEGYSVSREKKERFSLILESASTNQTSMYLCASSGEDGSYEQYFGPGTRLTVT.

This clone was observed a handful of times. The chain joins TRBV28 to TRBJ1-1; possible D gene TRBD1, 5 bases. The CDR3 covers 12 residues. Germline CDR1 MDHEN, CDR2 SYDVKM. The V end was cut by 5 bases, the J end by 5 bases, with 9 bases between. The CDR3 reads CASSLQVTEAFF. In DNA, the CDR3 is TGTGCCAGCAGTCTACAGGTTACTGAAGCTTTCTTT.